The subject of this entry is one T cell receptor beta chain. Sequenced by immunoSEQ multiplex PCR; TCRdb stores in-frame clones only, minus some. The repertoire has under 200,000 clones, 82% of them found once; the top ten carry 11%. V was cut by 1 base and J by 5 bases, with 12 bases left in between. The CDR3 runs to 15 residues. The germline V gene has CDR1 SGHRS and CDR2 YFSETQ. The data are from a study of blood T cell repertoires in COVID-19. The chain employs TRBV5-1 and TRBJ1-4; D is unresolved. Input material: PBMCs or T cells enriched from blood (not recorded which). This TCR was sampled from a man aged 45-65 years who had recovered from COVID-19. The CDR3 nucleotides read TGCGCCAGCAGCTTGCGGCCGGGAGGGAATGAAAAACTGTTTTTT. Protein sequence: CASSLRPGGNEKLFF.